The rows below give T cell receptor beta chains drawn from one sample of a study of blood T cell repertoires in COVID-19. Sequenced by immunoSEQ multiplex PCR; TCRdb stores in-frame clones only, minus some. Of 400,000 to 500,000 clones listed, over 75% are singletons. Sequences were obtained from PBMCs or T cells enriched from blood (not recorded which). The receptors stem from a middle-aged woman who had recovered from COVID-19. Both conserved end residues are part of each CDR3. The D gene is left open where the match is weak. Rows give clone size only sometimes, using once, few, many, or a class for an expanded clone.

D	size	V	J	DNA	CDR3
TRBD2	-	TRBV7-6	TRBJ2-7	TGTGCCAGCAGCTTAGGACTAGCGGGAGGCCAAGTACCGTCCTACGAGCAGTACTTC	CASSLGLAGGQVPSYEQYF
TRBD1	-	TRBV7-8	TRBJ1-2	TGTGCCAGCAGCTTGAGGGGGCTTGGCTATGGCTACACCTTC	CASSLRGLGYGYTF
-	-	TRBV7-8	TRBJ1-2	TGTGCCAGCAGCTTAAATAGCCAGGGGTACTATGGCTACACCTTC	CASSLNSQGYYGYTF
-	few	TRBV7-9	TRBJ2-1	TGTGCCAGCAGCTGGAGCGGGAATGAGCAGTTCTTC	CASSWSGNEQFF
TRBD1	-	TRBV19	TRBJ1-1	TGTGCCAGTAGTATAGGGGGACAGGTGAACACTGAAGCTTTCTTT	CASSIGGQVNTEAFF
TRBD1	-	TRBV12-3/TRBV12-4	TRBJ1-2	TGTGCCAGCAACCACAGGGGGCCTTCTGGCTACACCTTC	CASNHRGPSGYTF
TRBD1	-	TRBV10-3	TRBJ2-1	TGTGCCATCAGTGCGGGACAGGCCTATGAGCAGTTCTTC	CAISAGQAYEQFF
TRBD2	-	TRBV3-1/TRBV3-2	TRBJ2-7	TGTGCCAGCAGCCGCTGGACCAGCGGGAGCCCATCCTACGAGCAGTACTTC	CASSRWTSGSPSYEQYF
-	once	TRBV5-1	TRBJ1-1	TGCGCCAGCAGCACCGGGAGGGCACGGTTGAACACTGAAGCTTTCTTT	CASSTGRARLNTEAFF
-	-	TRBV9	TRBJ2-7	TGTGCCAGCAGCGTAGGAACGCGACTCTCCTACGAGCAGTACTTC	CASSVGTRLSYEQYF
-	-	TRBV5-1	TRBJ1-1	TGCGCCAGCAGCTCTAACCGCCCCCACAGGGAAGCTTTCTTT	CASSSNRPHREAFF
TRBD1	-	TRBV5-6	TRBJ2-1	TGTGCCAGCAGCATCAGGGGGACGCTCGCCGAGCAGTTCTTC	CASSIRGTLAEQFF
-	-	TRBV5-1	TRBJ2-1	TGCGCCAGCAGCTTGGTTTTAGCCCGGGCCTACAATGAGCAGTTCTTC	CASSLVLARAYNEQFF
-	-	TRBV4-1	TRBJ2-1	TGCGCCAGCAGCCCAGTAGGGGGGGAGAGGAACAATGAGCAGTTCTTC	CASSPVGGERNNEQFF
TRBD2	once	TRBV4-3	TRBJ2-1	TGCGCCAGCAGCCTAAACAGCGGGAGGGCCAATGAGCAGTTCTTC	CASSLNSGRANEQFF
TRBD1	-	TRBV7-2	TRBJ1-1	TGTGCCAGCAGCCCCCGGGACAGTTTTGAAGCTTTCTTT	CASSPRDSFEAFF
-	-	TRBV10-3	TRBJ2-2	TGTGCCATCAGTGATGAGGGTACCGGGGAGCTGTTTTTT	CAISDEGTGELFF
-	-	TRBV20-1	TRBJ1-1	TGCAGTGCTAGTGGGCTGAACACTGAAGCTTTCTTT	CSASGLNTEAFF
TRBD2	-	TRBV2	TRBJ2-7	TGTGCCAGCAGTGAAGGTAGCGGGAGGGGTTACTACGAGCAGTACTTC	CASSEGSGRGYYEQYF
TRBD1	-	TRBV11-3	TRBJ2-7	TGTGCCAGCAGCCCGACAGGGAACGAGCAGTACTTC	CASSPTGNEQYF
-	-	TRBV11-3	TRBJ2-5	TGTGCCAGCAGCTTACGGGTAGAGACCCAGTACTTC	CASSLRVETQYF
TRBD2	few	TRBV9	TRBJ2-7	TGTGCCAGCAGCGTAGAATCGGGGGGGCCCTACGAGCAGTACTTC	CASSVESGGPYEQYF
-	-	TRBV11-3	TRBJ2-2	TGTGCCAGCAGCACATCGGACACGATATACACCGGGGAGCTGTTTTTT	CASSTSDTIYTGELFF
-	-	TRBV27	TRBJ1-5	TGTGCCAGCGCTCTGGGGCACATTAGCAATCAGCCCCAGCATTTT	CASALGHISNQPQHF
-	-	TRBV11-3	TRBJ1-1	TGTGCCAGCACCAAGGACAGCCTGAACACTGAAGCTTTCTTT	CASTKDSLNTEAFF
TRBD2	once	TRBV27	TRBJ2-3	TGTGCCAGCAGTTCCCGGACTAGCGGGCACAGAGCGGGGAGTACGCAGTATTTT	CASSSRTSGHRAGSTQYF
-	few	TRBV7-6	TRBJ1-2	TGTGCCAGCAGCTTAGGGACAGCTAACTATGGCTACACCTTC	CASSLGTANYGYTF
TRBD1	-	TRBV6-1	TRBJ2-1	TGTGCCAGCAGCGAATTTCAAGGACAGGGGAGCAATGAGCAGTTCTTC	CASSEFQGQGSNEQFF
-	-	TRBV24-1	TRBJ1-2	TGTGCCACCAGTGACTACAGGGATGGCTACACCTTC	CATSDYRDGYTF
TRBD1	-	TRBV10-2	TRBJ2-2	TGCGCCAGCAGAACCACAGGGGGAACCGGGGAGCTGTTTTTT	CASRTTGGTGELFF
-	few	TRBV5-1	TRBJ1-4	TGCGCCAGCAGCCCCAGGGTCATCGCGACGGGTGAAAAACTGTTTTTT	CASSPRVIATGEKLFF
TRBD2	-	TRBV10-3	TRBJ2-1	TGTGCCATCTGGTCAGAGGGAGGGCCTCGCGATGAGCAGTTCTTC	CAIWSEGGPRDEQFF
TRBD1	few	TRBV27	TRBJ1-2	TGTGCCAGCAGTTTATCCTTCGGGGGACAGGGGGCCGGGGGCTATGGCTACACCTTC	CASSLSFGGQGAGGYGYTF
TRBD1	-	TRBV13	TRBJ2-3	TGTGCCAGCAGCAACAGCCGGACAGGGAATACGCAGTATTTT	CASSNSRTGNTQYF
TRBD1	-	TRBV5-6	TRBJ1-1	TGTGCCAGCAGCTTTAAAGACAGGGTCACTGAAGCTTTCTTT	CASSFKDRVTEAFF
TRBD1	-	TRBV20-1	TRBJ2-7	TGCAGTGCTTCCACAGGGGGCGAGCAGTACTTC	CSASTGGEQYF
-	-	TRBV4-3	TRBJ1-2	TGCGCCAGCAGCCAAGGACAGTTCTATGGCTACACCTTC	CASSQGQFYGYTF
-	once	TRBV7-9	TRBJ2-7	TGTGCCAGCAGCCCCGCGGACACTTGGTCCTACGAGCAGTACTTC	CASSPADTWSYEQYF
TRBD1	-	TRBV4-3	TRBJ2-6	TGCGCCAGCAGCCAAGGACAGGGGGCTACTGGGGCCAACGTCCTGACTTTC	CASSQGQGATGANVLTF
TRBD1	-	TRBV9	TRBJ1-2	TGTGCCAGCAGCGCGATACCCAACAGGGGGGACTATGGCTACACCTTC	CASSAIPNRGDYGYTF
-	-	TRBV9	TRBJ2-1	TGTGCCAGCAGCGTAGTTTACGGCTCCTACAATGAGCAGTTCTTC	CASSVVYGSYNEQFF
-	-	TRBV3-1/TRBV3-2	TRBJ2-2	TGTGCCAGCAGCCACGAATACAGACCCACCGGGGAGCTGTTTTTT	CASSHEYRPTGELFF
TRBD2	-	TRBV11-2	TRBJ2-1	TGTGCCAGCAGCTTATCCCCGGGAGGTTCCTACAATGAGCAGTTCTTC	CASSLSPGGSYNEQFF
-	few	TRBV14	TRBJ1-3	TGTGCCAGCAGCCAAGACAGCTCTGGAAACACCATATATTTT	CASSQDSSGNTIYF
TRBD1	-	TRBV4-3	TRBJ2-1	TGCGCCAGCAGCCACCCGACGGACAGGGCTGAGAGCTCCTACAATGAGCAGTTCTTC	CASSHPTDRAESSYNEQFF
TRBD1	once	TRBV7-6	TRBJ2-2	TGTGCCAGCAGCTTAGTATGGGACAGCAACACCGGGGAGCTGTTTTTT	CASSLVWDSNTGELFF